This TCR beta chain was obtained from a study of graft-versus-host responses after intestinal transplantation. Looking at the study overall: Transplants were multivisceral, liver-intestinal, or isolated intestinal. General study findings and limits: Allografts from individuals with graft-donor T cell macrochimerism displayed high graft-versus-host to host-versus-graft clonal ratios. Peak circulating GvH clone levels were associated with early post-transplant HvG declines.

J lost 8 bases, V lost 6 bases, and 8 bases had no gene match. The V gene's germline CDR1 is SNHLY and CDR2 FYNNEI. CDR3 length: 13 amino acids. This clone was observed once. Its target is not known. Sequencing used immunoSEQ multiplex PCR; TCRdb keeps in-frame clones, though not all of them. This table has over 100,000 clones, roughly 91% appearing once. Sequenced here: unstimulated CD4+ T cells sorted from spleen or lymph node cells, sampled before intestinal transplant. The TCR comes from a human donor who received an intestinal transplant. The rearrangement joins TRBV2 to TRBJ1-2, with TRBD1 identical over 8 bases. CDR3 residues: CASSLDRGEGYTF. DNA for the CDR3: TGTGCCAGCAGCCTCGACAGGGGAGAAGGCTACACCTTC.